Each of the 13 T cell receptor beta chains below was sequenced from the same sample in a study of regulatory T cells in long-lasting Graves disease. Time point given: newly diagnosed GD, antithyroid drugs for less than 3 months. Extracted PBMC RNA gave rise to the TCR library. Libraries of TCR beta came from iRepertoire HTBI primers plus Arm-PCR of CDR3 regions. TCRdb processed the multiplex PCR reads anew with MiXCR; each CDR3 protein has one entry. In the table there are around 450,000 distinct CDR3 sequences, approximately 15% of which are singletons. The sample also formed part of further work on T cells in Graves' hyperthyroidism and ophthalmopathy.

Source: peripheral blood mononuclear cells (PBMCs), taken at new diagnosis, from a patient treated with antithyroid drugs. The receptors were gathered from a woman in her thirties or forties with Graves disease.

This clonotype was observed many times. V is TRBV7-9 and J is TRBJ2-3; D unresolved. This CDR3 region has 13 residues. Germline V gene lookup returns CDR1 SEHNR and CDR2 FQNEAQ (reference sequence). CDR3 residues: CAVAVSSTDTQYF. The CDR3 DNA sequence: TGTGCAGTGGCGGTTTCGAGCACAGATACGCAGTATTTT.

The genes are TRBV18 and TRBJ1-1; no reliable D call. CDR3 length equals 13 residues. Germline-derived CDR1 and CDR2 are KGHSH and LQKENI. V dropped 7 bases and J dropped 6 bases, with 15 bases sitting between them. The CDR3 spells CASYSDRAAEAFF. For the CDR3, the DNA is TGTGCCAGCTACTCGGACCGGGCCGCTGAAGCTTTCTTT.

The J gene is TRBJ2-1, the V gene TRBV9, with D unclear. CDR1 and CDR2 (germline): SGDLS, YYNGEE. The V gene lost 3 bases and the J gene lost 7 bases, with 5 bases spanning the gap. The CDR3 sequence is 11 residues long. The CDR3 DNA follows: TGTGCCAGCAGCGCGGAGAATGAGCAGTTCTTC. The encoded protein is CASSAENEQFF.

This clonotype was seen many times. The V gene is TRBV2, the J gene TRBJ2-7, with D unclear. Per the germline V gene, CDR1 is SNHLY and CDR2 is FYNNEI. V was cut by 5 bases and J by 6 bases, with 8 bases left in between. This CDR3 comprises 11 residues. The CDR3 here is CASSQEVEQYF. The CDR3 DNA follows: TGTGCCAGCAGTCAGGAAGTCGAGCAGTACTTC. Combining the CDR3 with reference TRBV2 and TRBJ2-7 gives the whole variable domain EPEVTQTPSHQVTQMGQEVILRCVPISNHLYFYWYRQILGQKVEFLVSFYNNEISEKSEIFDDQFSVERPDGSNFTLKIRSTKLEDSAMYFCASSQEVEQYFGPGTRLTVT.

The rearrangement links TRBV9 to TRBJ2-1; D gene uncertain. V dropped 2 bases and J dropped 0 bases, with 6 bases sitting between them. The length of the CDR3 is 14 residues. Germline CDR1 SGDLS, CDR2 YYNGEE. Here the CDR3 DNA reads TGTGCCAGCAGCGTTGTTAGCTCCTACAATGAGCAGTTCTTC. Its protein is CASSVVSSYNEQFF.

This clonotype was observed at least ten times. CDR3 DNA sequence: TGTGCCAGCAGCCGCAAGGGCGGGAGACCCTACAATGAGCAGTTCTTC. Translating it yields CASSRKGGRPYNEQFF. The V and J genes are TRBV12-3 or TRBV12-4 and TRBJ2-1; 7 nucleotides agree with TRBD2. J gave up 2 bases and V 6 bases, and 10 bases lay outside the gene matches. CDR3 length: 16 amino acids.

In this sample, this clonotype turned up a few times. The V call is TRBV28, the J call TRBJ2-1, with 8 bases identical to TRBD1. The CDR3 is 15 amino acids. V dropped 6 bases and J dropped 3; count of bases not matched to a gene: 7. Germline V gives CDR1 MDHEN, CDR2 SYDVKM. The CDR3 spells CASRGTGQGYNEQFF. As DNA, the CDR3 is TGTGCCAGCAGGGGGACCGGACAGGGCTACAATGAGCAGTTCTTC. Together with reference TRBV28 and TRBJ2-1, the CDR3 gives the full variable domain: DVKVTQSSRYLVKRTGEKVFLECVQDMDHENMFWYRQDPGLGLRLIYFSYDVKMKEKGDIPEGYSVSREKKERFSLILESASTNQTSMYLCASRGTGQGYNEQFFGPGTRLTVL.

The gene calls are TRBV12-3 or TRBV12-4 and TRBJ2-3; 10 bases fit TRBD1. The J segment lost 6 bases and the V segment lost 4 bases, leaving 10 bases of the junction unmatched. The CDR3 is 16 amino acids. This CDR3 reads CASSSTDRGHMDTQYF. In DNA, the CDR3 is TGTGCCAGCAGTTCCACTGACAGGGGGCACATGGATACGCAGTATTTT.

Regarding this clonotype: The likely explanation is a read error, given a far larger clone one base away. This is likely a read error, given that the CDR3 carries no conserved phenylalanine or tryptophan at its end. The chain links TRBV2 to TRBJ2-5; TRBD2 matches at 10 bases. Germline lookup yields CDR1 SNHLY and CDR2 FYNNEI. The CDR3 has 17 amino acids. The ends lost 8 bases at V and 5 bases at J; junction bases unmatched: 17. The CDR3 loop reads CASSPSFSGRAMETQYL. CDR3 bases: TGTGCCAGCTCACCAAGCTTCAGCGGGAGGGCCATGGAGACCCAGTACCTC.

Many counts were recorded for this clonotype. The chain joins TRBV10-3 to TRBJ1-5; D is perhaps TRBD1 (6 bases). The germline V gene has CDR1 ENHRY and CDR2 SYGVKD. V was shortened by 3 bases and J by 5 bases, with 20 bases between the two germline ends. CDR3 length: 17 residues. This CDR3 is CAISDPGATDSYQPQHF. The CDR3 DNA reads as TGTGCCATCAGTGACCCGGGGGCGACTGACAGCTATCAGCCCCAGCATTTT.

This clonotype was seen many times. The junction and the germline gene differ at one end; a read error may be behind it. This chain links TRBV20-1 with TRBJ2-5; 14 bases are a match to TRBD2. This CDR3 has 14 amino acids. Germline V lookup: CDR1 DFQATT, CDR2 SNEGSKA (reference sequence). The CDR3 here is CSANRGLAGEAQYF. In DNA form, the CDR3 reads TGCAGTGCCAATAGGGGACTAGCGGGAGAGGCCCAGTACTTC.

This clonotype was detected ten times or more. J is TRBJ2-3 and V is TRBV3-1, with a tentative D call TRBD2 (6 bases). V gave up 8 bases and J gave up 1 base, with 10 bases separating them. Germline V gene data show CDR1 as LGHDT and CDR2 as YNNKEL (reference sequence). This CDR3 has 13 residues. The DNA of the CDR3 is TGTGCCAGCGGCGGGACTCGCACAGATACGCAGTATTTT. It translates to CASGGTRTDTQYF.

This clonotype was seen ten or more times. The chain is built from TRBV27 and TRBJ1-5; maybe TRBD1 (6 bases). This CDR3 is 15 amino acids long. V lost 8 bases and J 0 bases, leaving 14 bases between the germline ends. Per germline, CDR1 MNHEY and CDR2 SMNVEV (reference sequence). DNA for the CDR3: TGTGCCAGCGCCCAAGGAGGGGGTAGCAATCAGCCCCAGCATTTT. This encodes CASAQGGGSNQPQHF.